This T cell receptor beta chain was identified in a study of blood T cells in healthy people across ages. Germline V gene sequence: CDR1 SGHAT, CDR2 FQNNGV. The CDR3 extends over 14 amino acids. V dropped 3 bases and J dropped 1 base, with 9 bases sitting between them. It was with a sample-barcoded 5' primer and a J-beta primer mix that a second PCR of about 6 to 12 cycles was run. TCRdb processed the 5' RACE reads anew with MiXCR; each CDR3 protein has one entry. The sample contains about 1 million distinct CDR3 sequences, under 30% of which appear only once. This clonotype occurred a few times. The same sample was also used in a study of T cells of mothers and their children. Per that study: Both sample barcodes and 2-4 random nucleotides came from the M1S primer of the second PCR.

Material for sequencing was blood. This TCR derives from a girl aged 2 to 9 in good health. The V gene is TRBV11-2, the J gene TRBJ1-2; D perhaps matches TRBD1 (5 bases). DNA for the CDR3: TGTGCCAGCAGCTTCCAGGGATATAACTATGGCTACACCTTC. Amino acids: CASSFQGYNYGYTF.